A selection of T cell receptor beta chains follows, all from one sample in a study of cytomegalovirus exposure and HLA in healthy donors. Sequencing used immunoSEQ multiplex PCR; TCRdb keeps in-frame clones, though not all of them. The sample consists of 120,000 or so clones, roughly 89% of them appearing once. The specimen was PBMCs. The receptors derive from a woman aged 18-30 years in good health and CMV-seronegative. The CDR3 runs from the conserved cysteine through the conserved F or W. Each record gives: V gene, clone size, D gene, J gene, CDR3 DNA, CDR3 protein. A D gene is named only where the DNA matches it firmly. Clone size, where shown, is once, few, many, or a class for clones that have expanded.

>TRBV7-8|-|-|TRBJ1-5
TGTGCCAGCAGCTTAGCTGTAGGGAGTGGTCAGCCCCAGCATTTT
CASSLAVGSGQPQHF
>TRBV5-7|once|-|TRBJ2-1
TGTGCCAGCAGTAATCTTTACAAAGAGCAGTTCTTC
CASSNLYKEQFF
>TRBV29-1|-|TRBD1|TRBJ1-2
TGCAGCGCTGGCCCACTAGCACCGACAGGGGCTGATGGCTATGGCTACACCTTC
CSAGPLAPTGADGYGYTF
>TRBV6-4|once|-|TRBJ2-5
TGTGCCAGCAGGACTGGGTCAAGCAGGCAGGGTGAGACCCAGTACTTC
CASRTGSSRQGETQYF
>TRBV4-1|few|-|TRBJ1-1
TGCGCCAGCAGCCAAGAAGGAGCGAACACTGAAGCTTTCTTT
CASSQEGANTEAFF
>TRBV27|-|-|TRBJ2-2
TGTGCCAGCAGTACGTCCGGGACTCAGAACACCGGGGAGCTGCTTTTT
CASSTSGTQNTGELLF
>TRBV5-6|-|TRBD1|TRBJ1-5
TGTGCCAGCAGCTTAGGGACAGGGGGTGGGAAGCCCCAGCATTTT
CASSLGTGGGKPQHF
>TRBV6-1|-|TRBD1|TRBJ1-5
TGTGCCAGCAGCTGGGACAGGGTTAGTGGAGAGCCCCAGCATTTT
CASSWDRVSGEPQHF
>TRBV6-5|-|TRBD2|TRBJ2-7
TGTGCCAGCAGTTATAGCGGGAGGAACTCCTACGAGCAGTACTTC
CASSYSGRNSYEQYF
>TRBV10-3|-|-|TRBJ2-1
TGTGCCATCAGTGCAGGGTCCCCCTTGGATGAGCAGTTCTTC
CAISAGSPLDEQFF
>TRBV28|-|TRBD1|TRBJ1-4
TGTGCCAGCACCCTCCACAGGGGAGGCGTAACTAATGAAAAACTGTTTTTT
CASTLHRGGVTNEKLFF
>TRBV5-6|-|TRBD2|TRBJ2-1
TGTGCCAGCAGCCTCCCGACTAGCGGGGTTGAGCAGTTCTTC
CASSLPTSGVEQFF
>TRBV21-1|-|-|TRBJ2-1
TGTGCCAGCAGCAAAGTTTCAAAACGGGGCGGGATTGACTCCTACAATGAGCAGTTCTTC
CASSKVSKRGGIDSYNEQFF
>TRBV18|-|-|TRBJ1-2
TGTGCCAGCTCACCACGGGACAACCTCTTTGGCTATGGCTACACCTTC
CASSPRDNLFGYGYTF
>TRBV19|-|TRBD2|TRBJ2-7
TGTGCCAGTAGTTGGACTAGCGGGAACGAGCAGTACTTC
CASSWTSGNEQYF
>TRBV5-6|-|TRBD2|TRBJ2-3
TGTGCCAGCAGCTTGCTAGCGGCAGATACGCAGTATTTT
CASSLLAADTQYF
>TRBV4-1|-|TRBD1|TRBJ2-4
TGCGCCAGCAGGTCTAACCAGTTAAAGGGGGCGTCACAGTACTTC
CASRSNQLKGASQYF
>TRBV7-8|-|-|TRBJ1-1
TGTGCCAGCAGCTATTGGGGGGAGGGGGACACTGAAGCTTTCTTT
CASSYWGEGDTEAFF
>TRBV5-1|-|TRBD2|TRBJ2-1
TGCGCCAGCAGCTTGGGGCGAGCGGGAGGGCATAACATGGCAGGCCTCGATGAGCAGTTCTTC
CASSLGRAGGHNMAGLDEQFF
>TRBV19|-|TRBD1|TRBJ2-7
TGTGCCAGTAGTAACGGACAGGGATACGAGCAGTACTTC
CASSNGQGYEQYF
>TRBV6-5|-|-|TRBJ2-1
TGTGCCAGCAGTGGACAGTCCGACGAGCAGTTCTTC
CASSGQSDEQFF
>TRBV2|-|TRBD1|TRBJ1-2
TGTGCCAGCTGTATAGACAGGGATAACTATGGCTACACCTTC
CASCIDRDNYGYTF
>TRBV19|-|-|TRBJ1-2
TGTGCCAGTAGCCACCGGGAGCCACTTAATAACTATGGCTACACCTTC
CASSHREPLNNYGYTF
>TRBV4-1|-|TRBD2|TRBJ2-7
TGCGCCAGCAGCCAAGAGGAGCGGGAGTCCTACGAGCAGTACTTC
CASSQEERESYEQYF
>TRBV6-6|-|-|TRBJ2-7
TGTGCCAGCAGCCAGGGGTCCCCCTACGAGCAGTACTTC
CASSQGSPYEQYF
>TRBV5-4|-|TRBD1|TRBJ2-2
TGTGCCAGCAGCCGCTCTCGGGGACAGGGCAAGGGCACCGGGGAGCTGTTTTTT
CASSRSRGQGKGTGELFF
>TRBV28|-|-|TRBJ2-1
TGTGCCAGCAGAAAGGACATTAGCTCCTACAATGAGCAGTTCTTC
CASRKDISSYNEQFF
>TRBV28|-|TRBD2|TRBJ2-7
TGTGCCAGTCGCATAGCGGGATCCTACGAGCAGTACTTC
CASRIAGSYEQYF
>TRBV4-2|-|-|TRBJ1-2
TGTGCCAGCAGCCAGGAGGGGTATGGCTACACCTTC
CASSQEGYGYTF
>TRBV18|-|TRBD1|TRBJ1-5
TGTGCCAGCTCACCGGGGCTGACAGGGGGCAATCAGCCCCAGCATTTT
CASSPGLTGGNQPQHF
>TRBV30|-|TRBD1|TRBJ1-4
TGTGCCTGGAGTGGGACAGGGATTAATGAAAAACTGTTTTTT
CAWSGTGINEKLFF
>TRBV28|-|-|TRBJ2-7
TGTGCCAGCAACTCCCGCGGAGGGACCCACGAGCAGTACTTC
CASNSRGGTHEQYF
>TRBV19|few|TRBD1|TRBJ1-5
TGTGCCAGTAGTATAGGAGCGGGACAGGATGGCCAGCCCCAGCATTTT
CASSIGAGQDGQPQHF
>TRBV7-9|-|TRBD1|TRBJ1-1
TGTGCCAGCAGCTCAGCGGGACAGGGGGTCACTGAAGCTTTCTTT
CASSSAGQGVTEAFF
>TRBV25-1|-|TRBD2|TRBJ2-7
TGTGCCAGCAGTGAGCGGGAGGCCCCCTACGAGCAGTACTTC
CASSEREAPYEQYF
>TRBV9|-|-|TRBJ1-3
TGTGCCAGCAGCCCGAGGGGGAGGGCCTCTGGAAACACCATATATTTT
CASSPRGRASGNTIYF
>TRBV6-6|-|-|TRBJ1-2
TGTGCCAGCATGGAGGGTCATGGCTACACCTTC
CASMEGHGYTF
>TRBV7-6|-|-|TRBJ1-3
TGTGCCAGCGGGACTGCTGGAAACACCATATATTTT
CASGTAGNTIYF
>TRBV9|-|-|TRBJ2-3
TGTGCCAGCAGCGTAGTTTCCACTATCACAGATACGCAGTATTTT
CASSVVSTITDTQYF
>TRBV27|-|-|TRBJ1-2
TGTGCCAGCAGGGGTGTCAGGGAAACTTATGGCTACACCTTC
CASRGVRETYGYTF
>TRBV7-2|-|-|TRBJ1-3
TGTGCCAGCAGCCCCGCAGGTGGAAACACCATATATTTT
CASSPAGGNTIYF
>TRBV27|-|-|TRBJ1-4
TGTGCCAGCAGTTTCTTAGGGGGAAAACTGTTTTTT
CASSFLGGKLFF
>TRBV11-3|-|-|TRBJ2-5
TGTGCCAGCGGGACTTTGCAAGAGACCCAGTACTTC
CASGTLQETQYF
>TRBV11-3|-|TRBD1|TRBJ2-7
TGTGCCAGCAGCTTAGATCTAGCAGGGGGCTCCTACGAGCAGTACTTC
CASSLDLAGGSYEQYF
>TRBV9|-|-|TRBJ2-7
TGTGCCAGCAGCGTAGAGGTTACAACAGGGACCTACGAGCAGTACTTC
CASSVEVTTGTYEQYF
>TRBV7-9|-|-|TRBJ1-2
TGTGCCAGCAGCTTGACCAGGGGCCTCTATGGCTACACCTTC
CASSLTRGLYGYTF
>TRBV19|-|TRBD2|TRBJ2-7
TGTGCCAGTAGTATAAGCGGGAGGGGGTCCTACGAGCAGTACTTC
CASSISGRGSYEQYF
>TRBV13|-|TRBD2|TRBJ2-3
TGTGCCAGCAGCTCTATACTAGCGGGAGCTGCAGATACGCAGTATTTT
CASSSILAGAADTQYF
>TRBV10-2|-|TRBD2|TRBJ2-1
TGCGCCAGCATTACCGCGGCCGGGAGGAGGGACAATGAGCAGTTCTTC
CASITAAGRRDNEQFF
>TRBV2|-|-|TRBJ2-3
TGTGCCAGCAGCGTTCTAGCTGGGAACACAGATACGCAGTATTTT
CASSVLAGNTDTQYF
>TRBV6-1|-|TRBD1|TRBJ1-4
TGTGCCAGCAGTACCCGGGACAGCGAAAAACTGTTTTTT
CASSTRDSEKLFF
>TRBV7-8|-|TRBD2|TRBJ2-1
TGTGCCAGCAGCCGTGGCGGGAGTTTCGGAGGTGAGCAGTTCTTC
CASSRGGSFGGEQFF
>TRBV11-3|-|TRBD2|TRBJ2-1
TGTGCCAGCAGCCACACGCGGGGACTAGCGGACTCCTACAATGAGCAGTTCTTC
CASSHTRGLADSYNEQFF
>TRBV5-1|-|TRBD1|TRBJ1-2
TGCGCCAGCAGCTTCGACAGGGGAAGCTATGGCTACACCTTC
CASSFDRGSYGYTF
>TRBV6-4|-|-|TRBJ1-5
TGTGCCAGCAGTGAGAGTAGTAGTCAGCCCCAGCATTTT
CASSESSSQPQHF
>TRBV9|-|-|TRBJ2-1
TGTGCCAGCAGCGTAGGTCCGGGTGATGAGCAGTTCTTC
CASSVGPGDEQFF
>TRBV7-9|-|TRBD1|TRBJ1-5
TGTGCCAGCAGTCCGACAGGGAGCAATCAGCCCCAGCATTTT
CASSPTGSNQPQHF
>TRBV5-1|-|TRBD2|TRBJ2-1
TGCGCCAGCAGCTTGGTCGTACTAGCGGGAAGAAATGAGCAGTTCTTC
CASSLVVLAGRNEQFF
>TRBV2|-|-|TRBJ2-1
TGTGCCAGCAGTGAACCTGGGGACTTCTACTTACGTAATGAGCAGTTCTTC
CASSEPGDFYLRNEQFF